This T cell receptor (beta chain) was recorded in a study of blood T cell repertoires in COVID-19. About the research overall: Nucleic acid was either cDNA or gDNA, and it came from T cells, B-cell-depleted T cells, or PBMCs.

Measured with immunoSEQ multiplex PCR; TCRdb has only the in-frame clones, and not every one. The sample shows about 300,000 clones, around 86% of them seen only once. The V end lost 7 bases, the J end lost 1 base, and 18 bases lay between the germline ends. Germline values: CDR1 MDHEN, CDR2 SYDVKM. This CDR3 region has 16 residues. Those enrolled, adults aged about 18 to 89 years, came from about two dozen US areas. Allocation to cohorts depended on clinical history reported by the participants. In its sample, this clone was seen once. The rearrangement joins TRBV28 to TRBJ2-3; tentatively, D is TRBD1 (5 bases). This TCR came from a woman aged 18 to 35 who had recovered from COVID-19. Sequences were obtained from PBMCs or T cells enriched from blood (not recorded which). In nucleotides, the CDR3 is TGTGCCAGCACCAAAGGGGTGCAGTCTCGCACAGATACGCAGTATTTT. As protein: CASTKGVQSRTDTQYF. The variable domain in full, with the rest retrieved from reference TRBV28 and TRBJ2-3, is DVKVTQSSRYLVKRTGEKVFLECVQDMDHENMFWYRQDPGLGLRLIYFSYDVKMKEKGDIPEGYSVSREKKERFSLILESASTNQTSMYLCASTKGVQSRTDTQYFGPGTRLTVL.